The 23 T cell receptor beta chains given below trace back to one sample, sequenced in a study of CD4 T cells in relation to SARS-CoV-2 and coronaviruses. The table came from immunoSEQ multiplex PCR; TCRdb's copy has only in-frame clones and leaves some out. This table holds approximately 18,000 clones, roughly 82% found once. CD4+ T cells from unexposed donors were obtained before the COVID-19 pandemic (2011-2018). Isolation of CD4+ T cells took place after about eleven days in culture. No cognate antigen is known for these TCRs. The sample consisted of CD4+ T cells from PBMCs, cultured in vitro. The source is a human donor in good health.

This clone was counted a few times. This chain links TRBV5-8 with TRBJ1-3; 7 nucleotides agree with TRBD1. The CDR3 is made up of 15 amino acids. V lost 0 bases, J lost 2 bases, and 2 bases stayed unmatched. Germline CDR1 is SGHTS and CDR2 is YDEGEE. In DNA form, the CDR3 reads TGTGCCAGCAGCTTGGTCGGGACAGCTGGAAACACCATATATTTT. It yields the protein CASSLVGTAGNTIYF. Based on the CDR3 plus reference TRBV5-8 and TRBJ1-3, the full variable domain is EAGVTQSPTHLIKTRGQQATLRCSPISGHTSVYWYQQALGLGLQFLLWYDEGEERNRGNFPPRFSGRQFPNYSSELNVNALELEDSALYLCASSLVGTAGNTIYFGEGSWLTVV.

The chain carries TRBV14 and TRBJ2-7; 7 bases match TRBD2. This CDR3 is built from 15 residues. Germline CDR1 reads SGHDN; CDR2 reads FVKESK. The V gene end was trimmed by 4 bases and the J gene end by 6 bases; junction bases not matched to a gene: 12. CDR3 coding DNA: TGTGCCAGCAGCCTCTACCTGGGCGGGAGAACCGAGCAGTACTTC. Encoded protein: CASSLYLGGRTEQYF.

This chain connects TRBV7-8 to TRBJ2-5; D call uncertain. With 6 bases removed from V and 5 bases from J, the gap between germline ends came to 16 bases. This CDR3 region has 14 residues. In germline, CDR1 is SGHVS, CDR2 FQNEAQ. In DNA form, the CDR3 reads TGTGCCAGCAGTTTCCGGTGGGGAAGGGAGACCCAGTACTTC. Amino acid sequence: CASSFRWGRETQYF.

The V gene is TRBV2, the J gene TRBJ2-3; TRBD2 might be the D (6 bases). The CDR3 consists of 15 residues. Germline CDR1 and CDR2: SNHLY and FYNNEI. The V end was cut by 8 bases, the J end by 5 bases, with 20 bases between. The DNA for the CDR3 is TGTGCCAGCTGCATATTAGCGGCGGGGAAAGATACGCAGTATTTT. Amino acids: CASCILAAGKDTQYF. Combining the CDR3 with reference TRBV2 and TRBJ2-3 gives the whole variable domain EPEVTQTPSHQVTQMGQEVILRCVPISNHLYFYWYRQILGQKVEFLVSFYNNEISEKSEIFDDQFSVERPDGSNFTLKIRSTKLEDSAMYFCASCILAAGKDTQYFGPGTRLTVL.

This chain links TRBV19 with TRBJ1-2; a weak D match, TRBD1 (5 bases). This CDR3 is 15 amino acids long. Deletions cut 7 bases from V and 1 base from J, with 16 bases between. Germline V gene lookup returns CDR1 LNHDA and CDR2 SQIVND (reference sequence). CDR3 region: CASTPVAGNNYGYTF. For the CDR3, the DNA is TGTGCCAGTACCCCTGTGGCAGGGAATAACTATGGCTACACCTTC.

V usage is TRBV6-2 or TRBV6-3 and J usage is TRBJ2-3; 9 nucleotides agree with TRBD2. Germline V gene data show CDR1 as MNHEY and CDR2 as SVGEGT. This CDR3 is built from 15 residues. The V gene end was trimmed by 6 bases and the J gene end by 14 bases; junction bases not matched to a gene: 18. In DNA form, the CDR3 reads TGTGCCAGCAGCCCGTCGGGGAGCGGGAGGATGGCAAGGTATTTT. Its protein product is CASSPSGSGRMARYF.

This chain links TRBV28 with TRBJ1-2, with D unclear. The germline V and J ends were trimmed by 3 bases and 3 bases, with 5 bases remaining between them. The CDR3 extends over 12 amino acids. CDR1 MDHEN and CDR2 SYDVKM come from the germline V gene. The chain's CDR3 is CASSFMDYGYTF. The DNA for the CDR3 is TGTGCCAGCAGTTTCATGGACTATGGCTACACCTTC.

This chain links TRBV5-1 with TRBJ2-3, with TRBD1 identical over 8 bases. Germline V gene lookup returns CDR1 SGHRS and CDR2 YFSETQ. Trimming removed 0 bases from V and 4 bases from J; junction bases left unmatched: 7. There are 16 residues in the CDR3. For the CDR3, the DNA is TGCGCCAGCAGCTTGGGGGTGACAGGGGACGCAGATACGCAGTATTTT. Translation gives CASSLGVTGDADTQYF.

The chain carries TRBV7-9 and TRBJ1-4, with 8 bases matching TRBD1. The CDR3 contains 15 residues. Trimming took 5 bases from V and 1 from J; bases not matched to a gene: 3. Germline CDR1 is SEHNR and CDR2 is FQNEAQ (reference sequence). As DNA, the CDR3 is TGTGCCAGCAGCGTAGGACAGGGAACTAATGAAAAACTGTTTTTT. Translation gives CASSVGQGTNEKLFF.

The rearrangement uses TRBV9 and TRBJ2-1, with 9 bases matching TRBD1. From germline, CDR1 is SGDLS and CDR2 YYNGEE. CDR3 length equals 15 residues. With V trimmed by 1 base and J by 4 bases, 3 bases remained unmatched. The CDR3 reads CASSVLGTGYNEQFF. In DNA, the CDR3 is TGTGCCAGCAGCGTATTGGGGACAGGGTACAATGAGCAGTTCTTC.

V is TRBV5-1 and J is TRBJ2-7, with 9 bases aligning to TRBD2. Unmatched junction bases numbered 13, after V lost 0 bases and J lost 3 bases. CDR1 is SGHRS, CDR2 YFSETQ, per germline. This CDR3 contains 18 residues. The CDR3 DNA sequence: TGCGCCAGCAGCTTGGCCGCTAACCCGGGACTAGCAGTCTACGAGCAGTACTTC. Amino acid sequence: CASSLAANPGLAVYEQYF.

The chain joins TRBV9 to TRBJ2-2; D gene unclear. This CDR3 comprises 14 residues. CDR1 SGDLS and CDR2 YYNGEE come from the germline V gene. Trimming took off 0 bases at V and 6 bases at J, with 9 bases between the two ends. The CDR3: CASSVVQSAGELFF. The CDR3 region has the DNA TGTGCCAGCAGCGTAGTTCAGTCCGCCGGGGAGCTGTTTTTT.

Details on this clone: Other DNA sequences in the same sample also yield this CDR3. The rearrangement links TRBV6-5 to TRBJ1-3; no reliable D call. The CDR3 sequence is 13 residues long. Trimming left V 6 bases short and J 0 bases short, with 6 bases between. The germline CDR1 and CDR2 sequences are MNHEY and SVGAGI. CDR3 sequence reads: CASRYSSGNTIYF. The CDR3 bases are TGTGCCAGCAGATACAGCTCTGGAAACACCATATATTTT.

This rearrangement joins TRBV10-3 to TRBJ2-3; D gene ambiguous. Deletions cut 0 bases from V and 8 bases from J, with 21 bases between. The CDR3 runs to 17 residues. The germline V gene encodes CDR1 ENHRY and CDR2 SYGVKD. CDR3 DNA sequence: TGTGCCATCAGTGAGTCGACTCGGGCTACCCCTTCCCCTACGCAGTATTTT. Translated: CAISESTRATPSPTQYF.

The CDR3 here is CASSLGPADTQYF. As DNA, the CDR3 is TGTGCCAGCAGCTTGGGCCCAGCAGATACGCAGTATTTT. The chain is built from TRBV5-6 and TRBJ2-3; unclear D gene. Between the trimmed V and J ends, which lost 0 bases and 4 bases, there was a span of 6 bases. The CDR3 sequence is 13 residues long. From germline, CDR1 is SGHDT and CDR2 YYEEEE.

The rearrangement joins TRBV5-4 to TRBJ2-4, with D maybe TRBD2 (7 bases). CDR1 is SGHNT and CDR2 is YYREEE in the germline V gene (reference sequence). The CDR3 loop spans 16 amino acids. Trimming pared 4 bases from V and 3 bases from J, leaving 17 bases between. The CDR3 reads CASSHKGGKDKNIQYF. DNA of the CDR3: TGTGCCAGCAGCCATAAGGGGGGGAAGGACAAAAACATTCAGTACTTC.

This chain links TRBV11-2 with TRBJ2-1; 10 nucleotides line up with TRBD2. Germline V gene data show CDR1 as SGHAT and CDR2 as FQNNGV. This CDR3 contains 16 residues. V was clipped by 5 bases and J by 9 bases; unmatched bases: 13. CDR3 DNA: TGTGCCAGCAGCCGAAGGTCCAGCGGGGGGGCCCCTGAGCAGTTCTTC. Protein sequence: CASSRRSSGGAPEQFF.

This sequence joins TRBV11-2 and TRBJ2-7; perhaps TRBD1 as D (5 bases). CDR3 length: 14 residues. The V gene lost 6 bases and the J gene lost 4 bases, with 16 bases spanning the gap. Germline values: CDR1 SGHAT, CDR2 FQNNGV. CDR3 region: CASRNPRAGYEQYF. The CDR3 nucleotides are TGTGCCAGCAGAAATCCCCGGGCAGGGTACGAGCAGTACTTC.

The chain couples TRBV5-5 to TRBJ2-3; 10 bases agree with TRBD1. The CDR3 spans 16 residues. V lost 2 bases and J lost 1; bases outside the gene matches: 4. Germline V CDR1 and CDR2: SGHKS, YYEKEE (reference sequence). CDR3 nucleotides: TGTGCCAGCAGCTTCCGACAGGGGGCCCGCACAGATACGCAGTATTTT. Its protein is CASSFRQGARTDTQYF.

V and J are TRBV7-2 and TRBJ1-4; D perhaps matches TRBD1 (5 bases). The CDR3 has 16 amino acids. Germline values: CDR1 SGHTA, CDR2 FQGNSA. V was clipped by 2 bases and J by 7 bases, with 17 bases between them. This CDR3 is CASSLSAGRRSEKLFF. Here the CDR3 DNA reads TGTGCCAGCAGCTTAAGTGCGGGGCGCCGATCTGAAAAACTGTTTTTT.

This chain links TRBV29-1 with TRBJ1-2; D not resolved. Between the trimmed V and J ends, which lost 5 bases and 8 bases, there was a span of 9 bases. Looked up from germline, CDR1 is SQVTM and CDR2 is ANQGSEA. The CDR3 spans 10 residues. CDR3 coding DNA: TGCAGCGTTAACACGGGAGGCTACACCTTC. Translated: CSVNTGGYTF.

The chain is built from TRBV6-1 and TRBJ2-2; D unresolved. V dropped 0 bases and J dropped 7 bases, with 9 bases sitting between them. CDR3 length equals 14 residues. Germline values: CDR1 MNHNS, CDR2 SASEGT. The CDR3 sequence: CASSEAQSVGELFF. The CDR3 DNA is TGTGCCAGCAGTGAAGCGCAGTCCGTCGGGGAGCTGTTTTTT.

V is TRBV2 and J is TRBJ1-2; 8 nucleotides align to TRBD1. Germline trimming cut 6 bases from V and 7 bases from J; bases unmatched to any gene: 10. The CDR3 covers 14 residues. Germline values: CDR1 SNHLY, CDR2 FYNNEI. The CDR3 here is CASSLGQATGGYTF. DNA of the CDR3: TGTGCCAGCAGCCTGGGACAGGCAACAGGTGGCTACACCTTC.